Listed here are 3 T cell receptor beta chains from one sample, sequenced in a study of shared clonotypes between healthy human individuals. The protocol was immunoSEQ multiplex PCR, while the TCRdb copy is restricted to in-frame clones and leaves out a portion. The sample has roughly 500,000 clones; 90% to 97% are singletons. What was sequenced was naive CD4+ T cells sorted from blood. Specified subset: CD45RA+ positively selected. Receptor source: a woman in her twenties or thirties in good health.

The chain is built from TRBV7-2 and TRBJ2-1; 8 nucleotides align to TRBD2. The CDR3 covers 19 residues. Trimming removed 1 base from V and 3 bases from J; junction bases left unmatched: 14. Germline V gives CDR1 SGHTA, CDR2 FQGNSA. The CDR3 sequence is CASSLGGLRAGAGYNEQFF. The CDR3 DNA reads TGTGCCAGCAGCTTAGGGGGGCTTAGAGCGGGAGCTGGCTACAATGAGCAGTTCTTC.

The rearrangement uses TRBV5-6 and TRBJ1-1, with a weak D call TRBD1 (5 bases). The germline CDR1 and CDR2 sequences are SGHDT and YYEEEE. The CDR3 has 12 residues. Trimming took 4 bases from V and 5 from J, leaving 9 bases between them. The CDR3 coding sequence is TGTGCCAGCAGCGGCGAGGGGACTGAAGCTTTCTTT. As protein: CASSGEGTEAFF.

The chain's CDR3 is CAISDTRGQHEKLFF. For the CDR3, the DNA is TGTGCCATCAGTGATACTAGGGGGCAGCATGAAAAACTGTTTTTT. This chain connects TRBV10-3 to TRBJ1-4, with TRBD1 identical over 7 bases. The CDR3 extends over 15 amino acids. The germline V gene has CDR1 ENHRY and CDR2 SYGVKD. Unmatched junction bases numbered 7, after V lost 3 bases and J lost 6 bases.